One and the same sample provided the 7 T cell receptor beta chains below, sequenced in a study of control samples from healthy donors and cancer patients (dated by TCRdb to about 2020). Library preparation used the immunoSEQ multiplex PCR assay. Entries here come from immuneACCESS through TCRdb and include only in-frame sequences with V and J called. Some clones fail to appear in such tables; in the studies checked, an unresolved V gene covers under half of the shortfall, and the cause of the remainder is unknown. This sample gives 93,000 or so clones in total; roughly 90% of them show up just once. The leading ten clones occupy about 18% of the sample. The sequenced sample was PBMCs. These receptors were taken from a man in his 60s with lung cancer.

This chain uses TRBV15 with TRBJ1-5; 7 bases map to TRBD1. V lost 4 bases and J lost 3; bases outside the gene matches: 3. In germline, CDR1 is LNHNV, CDR2 YYDKDF (reference sequence). This CDR3 region has 14 residues. CDR3 sequence reads: CATSITGANQPQHF. For the CDR3, the DNA is TGTGCCACCAGCATAACAGGGGCCAATCAGCCCCAGCATTTT.

This chain connects TRBV6-5 to TRBJ1-2; unclear D gene. Per the germline V gene, CDR1 is MNHEY and CDR2 is SVGAGI. CDR3 length equals 12 residues. The V gene lost 4 bases and the J gene lost 8 bases, with 11 bases spanning the gap. CDR3 in DNA: TGTGCCAGCAGTTTAGGTCCGGGAGGCTACACCTTC. Translation gives CASSLGPGGYTF.

The J gene is TRBJ2-5, the V gene TRBV5-6; D is unresolved. CDR3 size: 14 residues. Germline V CDR1 and CDR2: SGHDT, YYEEEE. Trimming cost V 2 bases and J 4 bases, with 12 bases left between them. The CDR3 protein is CASSFLQGGETQYF. The CDR3 DNA sequence: TGTGCCAGCAGCTTTCTCCAAGGTGGAGAGACCCAGTACTTC.

This chain connects TRBV2 to TRBJ1-4; D not certain. V gave up 7 bases and J gave up 2 bases, with 17 bases separating them. The CDR3 extends over 16 amino acids. Germline V gives CDR1 SNHLY, CDR2 FYNNEI. CDR3 region: CASKEDRSRTNEKLFF. For the CDR3, the DNA is TGTGCCAGCAAGGAGGACCGTTCTCGTACTAATGAAAAACTGTTTTTT.

The chain couples TRBV27 to TRBJ2-3, with D perhaps matching TRBD1 (5 bases). CDR1 and CDR2 from the germline V gene are MNHEY and SMNVEV (reference sequence). The CDR3 is 16 amino acids. The V gene lost 4 bases and the J gene lost 0 bases, with 14 bases spanning the gap. This CDR3 is CASSSWTSVSTDTQYF. DNA for the CDR3: TGTGCCAGCAGTTCTTGGACATCAGTGAGCACAGATACGCAGTATTTT.

This clone was picked up one time. The CDR3 here is CASSFGMNTEAFF. CDR3 DNA: TGTGCCAGCAGCTTCGGGATGAACACTGAAGCTTTCTTT. This chain uses TRBV5-5 with TRBJ1-1; D is uncertain. Trimming pared 2 bases from V and 0 bases from J, leaving 5 bases between. Germline V lookup: CDR1 SGHKS, CDR2 YYEKEE (reference sequence). CDR3 length: 13 residues.

The rearrangement joins TRBV9 to TRBJ2-3, with unresolved D. Germline V CDR1 and CDR2: SGDLS, YYNGEE. Trimming removed 3 bases from V and 4 bases from J, with 9 bases in between. The CDR3 is 13 amino acids. CDR3 nucleotides: TGTGCCAGCAGCGCACGACTGCCAGATACGCAGTATTTT. It encodes CASSARLPDTQYF.